This T cell receptor (beta chain) appears in the sequencing data of a study of T-cell memory formation after mild COVID-19. Study-level background: Largely, TCR clusters stayed within a single donor. Study conclusions and caveats: The study detected some responding clones in pre-infection memory, suggesting cross-reactive memory joined. Researchers report contracting CD4+ clones mostly in CM and EM, with CD8+ clones in EMRA.

From 5'RACE with constant-segment primers came TCR alpha and TCR beta cDNA libraries that carried sample barcodes and UMIs. TCRdb recomputed calls from the 5' RACE reads with MiXCR, one row per CDR3 protein. The table lists some 260,000 distinct CDR3 sequences, approximately 16% of them singletons, with about 3.5% in the top ten. To note about this clonotype: As yet, its antigen is unknown.

V lost 6 bases and J lost 4; bases outside the gene matches: 9. Per germline, CDR1 DFQATT and CDR2 SNEGSKA (reference sequence). The CDR3 extends over 14 amino acids. The gene calls are TRBV20-1 and TRBJ2-3; 8 nucleotides match TRBD1. The sequence derives from a man between 18 and 29 years old who had mild COVID-19 (a few samples of this study predate the infection). Cell type and time point are not known. The sample consisted of PBMCs or a T cell subset sorted from them (not recorded which). The CDR3 spells CSAKGQGRADTQYF. CDR3 DNA sequence: TGCAGTGCCAAAGGACAGGGTAGGGCAGATACGCAGTATTTT.